A single sample gave rise to the 4 T cell receptor beta chains below, sequenced in a study of CD8+CD57+ T cells in acquired aplastic anemia. For CDR3 and TCR beta VDJ profiling, genomic DNA was the template used. TCRdb re-analysed the reads in MiXCR, keeping a single row per CDR3 protein. The table includes about 110,000 distinct CDR3 sequences, 40% to 65% detected once. Sequenced: sorted CD4+, CD8+, or CD8+CD57+ T cells (not recorded which) from PBMCs. These receptors were obtained from a human donor in good health, serving as a control.

The CDR3 region is CSGGTGLTYEQYF. The CDR3 DNA is TGCAGCGGAGGGACAGGCCTCACCTACGAGCAGTACTTC. The J gene is TRBJ2-7, the V gene TRBV29-1; 8 nucleotides match TRBD1. This CDR3 has 13 residues. Trimming took 7 bases from V and 2 from J; bases not matched to a gene: 7. CDR1 is SQVTM and CDR2 is ANQGSEA in the germline V gene.

This clonotype came up a few times. The chain carries TRBV10-3 and TRBJ1-5; D unclear. The V end lost 1 base, the J end lost 9 bases, and 7 bases lay between the germline ends. CDR3 size: 12 residues. CDR1 ENHRY and CDR2 SYGVKD come from the germline V gene. This chain's CDR3 is CAISEYIGPQHF. For the CDR3, the DNA is TGTGCCATCAGTGAGTATATCGGGCCCCAGCATTTT.

This rearrangement joins TRBV29-1 to TRBJ2-1, with a weak D call TRBD2 (6 bases). The CDR3 covers 13 residues. The V and J ends lost 2 bases and 6 bases respectively, with 11 bases between them. CDR1 SQVTM and CDR2 ANQGSEA come from the germline V gene. CDR3 sequence: CSVEREASNEQFF. CDR3 in DNA: TGCAGCGTTGAAAGGGAGGCCTCCAATGAGCAGTTCTTC.

This clonotype was seen ten or more times. The V gene is TRBV25-1, the J gene TRBJ1-1, with D unresolved. CDR3 length: 15 amino acids. V was trimmed by 0 bases and J by 2 bases, leaving 10 bases between them. Per germline, CDR1 MGHDK and CDR2 SYGVNS. CDR3 in amino acids: CASSEYGRFNTEAFF. In nucleotides, the CDR3 is TGTGCCAGCAGTGAATACGGCAGGTTTAACACTGAAGCTTTCTTT.